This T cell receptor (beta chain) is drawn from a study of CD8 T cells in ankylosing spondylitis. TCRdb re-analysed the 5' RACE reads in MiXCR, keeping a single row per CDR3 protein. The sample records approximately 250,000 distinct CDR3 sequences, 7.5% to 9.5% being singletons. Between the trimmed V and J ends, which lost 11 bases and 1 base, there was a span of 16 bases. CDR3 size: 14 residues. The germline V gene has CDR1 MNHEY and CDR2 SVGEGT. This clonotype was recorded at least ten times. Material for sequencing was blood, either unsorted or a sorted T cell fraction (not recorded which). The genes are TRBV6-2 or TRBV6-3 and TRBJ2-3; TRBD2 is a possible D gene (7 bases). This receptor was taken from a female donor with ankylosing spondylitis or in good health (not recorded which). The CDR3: CAAGASGRTDTQYF. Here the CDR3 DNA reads TGTGCCGCGGGGGCTAGCGGCCGCACAGATACGCAGTATTTT.